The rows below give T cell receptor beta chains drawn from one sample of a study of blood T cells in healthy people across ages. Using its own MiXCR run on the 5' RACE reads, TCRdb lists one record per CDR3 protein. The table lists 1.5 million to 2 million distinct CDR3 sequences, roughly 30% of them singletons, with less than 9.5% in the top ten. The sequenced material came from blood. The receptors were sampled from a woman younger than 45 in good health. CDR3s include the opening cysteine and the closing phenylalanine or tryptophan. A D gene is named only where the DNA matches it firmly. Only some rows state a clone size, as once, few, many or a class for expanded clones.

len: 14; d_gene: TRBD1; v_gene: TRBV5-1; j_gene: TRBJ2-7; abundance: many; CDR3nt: TGCGCCAGCAGCCCCCGGGACAGGACCTACGAGCAGTACTTC; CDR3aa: CASSPRDRTYEQYF
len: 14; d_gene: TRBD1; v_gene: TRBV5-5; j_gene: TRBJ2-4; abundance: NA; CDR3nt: TGTGCCAGCAGCTTTAATGGACAGGCGAACATTCAGTACTTC; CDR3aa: CASSFNGQANIQYF
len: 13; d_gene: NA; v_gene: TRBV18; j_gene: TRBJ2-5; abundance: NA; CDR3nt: TGTGCCAGCTGTGGGGGCCGTTGGGAGACCCAGTACTTC; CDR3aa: CASCGGRWETQYF
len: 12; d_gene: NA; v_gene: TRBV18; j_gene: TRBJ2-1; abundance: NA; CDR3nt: TGTGCCAGCTCAGAATTTAGAGAGACCCAGTTCTTC; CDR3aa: CASSEFRETQFF
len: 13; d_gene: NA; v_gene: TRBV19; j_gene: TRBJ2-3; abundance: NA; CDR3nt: TGTGCCAGTAGTATCTCTGCCCCAGATACGCGGTATTTT; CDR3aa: CASSISAPDTRYF
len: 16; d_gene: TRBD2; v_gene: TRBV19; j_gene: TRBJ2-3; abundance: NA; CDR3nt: TGTGCCAGTAGTCCTCAGCGGGGGGGCCGGGCAGACACGCAGTATTTT; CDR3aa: CASSPQRGGRADTQYF
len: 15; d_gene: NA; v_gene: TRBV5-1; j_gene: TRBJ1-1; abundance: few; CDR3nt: TGCGCCAGCAGCTTTCGGGCAGCCGTGAACACTGAAGCTTTCTTT; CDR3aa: CASSFRAAVNTEAFF
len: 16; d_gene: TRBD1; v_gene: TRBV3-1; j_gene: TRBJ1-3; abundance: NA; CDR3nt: TGTGCCAGCAGACAAGGGACAGGGAGCTCTGGAAACACCCTATATTTT; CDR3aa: CASRQGTGSSGNTLYF
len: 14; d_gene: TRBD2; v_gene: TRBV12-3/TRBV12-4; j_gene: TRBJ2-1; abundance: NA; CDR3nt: TGTGCCAGCAGTGGGAGCGCGGGGGGCGATGAGCAGTTCTTC; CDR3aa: CASSGSAGGDEQFF
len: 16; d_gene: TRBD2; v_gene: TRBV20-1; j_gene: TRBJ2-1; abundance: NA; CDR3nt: TGCAGTGCTAGAACACCCGGGACTAGTAGGGGCAATGAGCAGTTCTTC; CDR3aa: CSARTPGTSRGNEQFF
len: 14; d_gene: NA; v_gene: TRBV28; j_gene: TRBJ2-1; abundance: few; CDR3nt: TGTGCCAGCATCCCGCGGCAGGTATACAATGAGCAGTTCTTC; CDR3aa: CASIPRQVYNEQFF
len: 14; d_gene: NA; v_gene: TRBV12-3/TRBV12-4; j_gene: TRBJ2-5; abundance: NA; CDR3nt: TGTGCCAGCAGTTTGTCCGGATCCACGAGCGGGCAGTACTTC; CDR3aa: CASSLSGSTSGQYF
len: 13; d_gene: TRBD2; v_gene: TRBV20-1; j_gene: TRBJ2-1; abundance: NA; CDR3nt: TGCAGTGCCTCACTAGCGGGAGGCGGGGAGGAGTTCTTC; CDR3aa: CSASLAGGGEEFF
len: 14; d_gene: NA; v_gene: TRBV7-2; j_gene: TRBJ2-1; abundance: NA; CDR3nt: TGTGCCAGCAGCTTCTCCCCCGACTGGAATGAGCAGTTCTTC; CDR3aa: CASSFSPDWNEQFF
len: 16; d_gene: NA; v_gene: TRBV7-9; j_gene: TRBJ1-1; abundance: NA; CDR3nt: TGTGCCAGCAGCTTAGGTGGGGCACTCCGGCCCACTGAAGCTTTCTTT; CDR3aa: CASSLGGALRPTEAFF
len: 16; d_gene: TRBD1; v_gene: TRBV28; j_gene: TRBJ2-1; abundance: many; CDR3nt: TGTGCCAGCAGTTCCCCACCCGGGACAGCCCATAATGAGCAGTTCTTC; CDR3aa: CASSSPPGTAHNEQFF
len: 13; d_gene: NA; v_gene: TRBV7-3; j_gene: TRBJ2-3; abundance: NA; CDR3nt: TGTGCCAGCAGCGATCATGGGGCAGATACGCAGTATTTT; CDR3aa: CASSDHGADTQYF
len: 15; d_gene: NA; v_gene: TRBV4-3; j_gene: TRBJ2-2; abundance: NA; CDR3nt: TGCGCCAGCAGCCAAGACCTGGGCAGGCCCGGGGAGCTGTTTTTT; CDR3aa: CASSQDLGRPGELFF
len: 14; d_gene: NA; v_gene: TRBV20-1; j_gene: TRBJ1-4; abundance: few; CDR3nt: TGCAGTGCTAGAGACTGGACAGTTAATGAAAAACTGTTTTTT; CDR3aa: CSARDWTVNEKLFF
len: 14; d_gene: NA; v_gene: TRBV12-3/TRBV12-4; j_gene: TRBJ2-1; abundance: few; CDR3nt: TGTGCCAGCAGTTCTTTGTATCCTTACAATGAGCAGTTCTTC; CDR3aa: CASSSLYPYNEQFF
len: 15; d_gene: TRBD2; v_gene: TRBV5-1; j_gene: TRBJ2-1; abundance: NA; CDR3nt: TGCTCCAGCAGCTTGAGCGGGGGGGCCAAGGATGAGCAGTTCTTC; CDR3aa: CSSSLSGGAKDEQFF
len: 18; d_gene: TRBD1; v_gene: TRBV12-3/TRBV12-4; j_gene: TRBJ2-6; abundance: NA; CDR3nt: TGTGCCGGCAGCGCCGGACAGGGGGCATCTTATGGGGCCAACGTCCTGACTTTC; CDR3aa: CAGSAGQGASYGANVLTF
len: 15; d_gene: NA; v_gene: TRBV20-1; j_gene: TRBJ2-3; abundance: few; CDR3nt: TGCAGTGCTCGCCGGGACTCACGGTCCACAGATACGCAGTATTTT; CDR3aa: CSARRDSRSTDTQYF
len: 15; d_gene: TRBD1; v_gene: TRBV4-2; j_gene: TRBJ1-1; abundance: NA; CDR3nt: TGTGCCAGCAGCCTCACAGGGGGCGGGCCCACTGAAGCTTTCTTT; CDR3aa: CASSLTGGGPTEAFF
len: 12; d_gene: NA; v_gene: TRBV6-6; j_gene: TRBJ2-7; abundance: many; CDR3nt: TGTGCCAGCAGCTCCAGGGAGTACGAGCAGTACTTC; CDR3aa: CASSSREYEQYF
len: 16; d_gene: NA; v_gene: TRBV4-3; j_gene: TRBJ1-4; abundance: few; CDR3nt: TGCGCCAGCAGTCTCCAATGGGGGGCAGCTAATGAAAAACTGTTTTTT; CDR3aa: CASSLQWGAANEKLFF
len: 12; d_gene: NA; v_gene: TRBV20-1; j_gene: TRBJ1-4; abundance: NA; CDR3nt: TGCAGTGCCACACAGGTTAATGAAAAACTGTTTTTT; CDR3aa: CSATQVNEKLFF
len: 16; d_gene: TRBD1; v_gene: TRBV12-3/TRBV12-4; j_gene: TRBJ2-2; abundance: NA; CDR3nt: TGTGCCAGCAACAATCTAGACAGGGGTCTATCGGGGGAGCTGTTTTTT; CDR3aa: CASNNLDRGLSGELFF
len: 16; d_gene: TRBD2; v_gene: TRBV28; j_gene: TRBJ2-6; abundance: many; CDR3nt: TGTGCCAGCAGTTCTAGCGGACTTACTGGGGCCAACGTCCTGACTTTC; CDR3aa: CASSSSGLTGANVLTF
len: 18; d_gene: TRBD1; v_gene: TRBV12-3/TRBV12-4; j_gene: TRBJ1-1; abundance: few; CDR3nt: TGTGCCAGCAGAATTCAGAATCAAGACGAGGGGCAGGGGGCGGGAGCTTTCTTT; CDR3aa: CASRIQNQDEGQGAGAFF
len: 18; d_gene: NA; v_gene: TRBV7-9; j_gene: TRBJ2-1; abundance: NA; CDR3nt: TGTGCCAGCAGCAACCTGCTTTTGAGCGGTAAGCGCTACAATGAGCAGTTCTTC; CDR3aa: CASSNLLLSGKRYNEQFF
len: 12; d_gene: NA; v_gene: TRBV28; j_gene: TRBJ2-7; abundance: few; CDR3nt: TGTGCCAGCAGTGACACAACCTACGAGCAGTACTTC; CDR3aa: CASSDTTYEQYF
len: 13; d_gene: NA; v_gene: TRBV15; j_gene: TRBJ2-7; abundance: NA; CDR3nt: TGTGCCACCAGATACCGGGACCAGTACGAGCAGTACTTC; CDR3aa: CATRYRDQYEQYF
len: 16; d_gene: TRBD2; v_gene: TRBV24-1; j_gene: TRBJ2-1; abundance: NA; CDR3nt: TGTGCCACCAGTGAGTCTAGCGGGGGGGCCTACAATGAGCAGTTCTTC; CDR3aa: CATSESSGGAYNEQFF
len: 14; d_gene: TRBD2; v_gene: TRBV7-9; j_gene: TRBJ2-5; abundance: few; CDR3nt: TGTGCCAGCAGCTGCGGGACTAGCTTCGAGACCCAGTACTTC; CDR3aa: CASSCGTSFETQYF
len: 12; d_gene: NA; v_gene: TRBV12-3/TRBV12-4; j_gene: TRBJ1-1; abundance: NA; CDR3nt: TGTGCCAGCAGTGCAGGGAGCGCTGAAGCTTTCTTT; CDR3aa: CASSAGSAEAFF
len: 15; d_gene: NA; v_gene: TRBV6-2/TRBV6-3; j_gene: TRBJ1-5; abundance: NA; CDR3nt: TGTGCCAGCAGCGGCAGGGGAGCACGCAATCAGCCCCAGCATTTT; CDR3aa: CASSGRGARNQPQHF